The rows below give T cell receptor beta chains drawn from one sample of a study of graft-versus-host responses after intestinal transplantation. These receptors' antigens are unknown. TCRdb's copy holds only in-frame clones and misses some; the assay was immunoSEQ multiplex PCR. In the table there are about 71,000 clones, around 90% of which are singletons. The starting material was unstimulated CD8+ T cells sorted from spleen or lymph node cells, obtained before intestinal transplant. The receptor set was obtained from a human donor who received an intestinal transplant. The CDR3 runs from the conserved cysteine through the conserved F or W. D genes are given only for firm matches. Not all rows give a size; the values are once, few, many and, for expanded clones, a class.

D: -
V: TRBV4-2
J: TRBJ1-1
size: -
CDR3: CASSQVQGGGEAFF
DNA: TGTGCCAGCAGCCAAGTCCAGGGAGGGGGTGAAGCTTTCTTT

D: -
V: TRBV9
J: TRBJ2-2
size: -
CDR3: CASSHSAGELFF
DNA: TGTGCCAGCAGCCACTCCGCCGGGGAGCTGTTTTTT

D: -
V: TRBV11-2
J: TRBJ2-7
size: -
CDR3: CASSSPYEQYF
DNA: TGTGCCAGCAGCTCCCCTTATGAGCAGTACTTC

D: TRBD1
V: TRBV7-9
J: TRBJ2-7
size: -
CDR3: CASSLQGQGDYEQYF
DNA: TGTGCCAGCAGCTTACAGGGACAGGGGGACTACGAGCAGTACTTC

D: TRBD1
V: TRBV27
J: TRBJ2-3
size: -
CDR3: CASSADRDPDTQYF
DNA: TGTGCCAGCAGTGCGGACAGGGACCCAGATACGCAGTATTTT

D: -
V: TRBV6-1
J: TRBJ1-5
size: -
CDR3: CASSDAGAGNQPQHF
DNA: TGTGCCAGCAGTGATGCCGGGGCGGGGAATCAGCCCCAGCATTTT

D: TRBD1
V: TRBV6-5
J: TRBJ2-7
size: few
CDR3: CASSTPGQGLVEQYF
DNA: TGTGCCAGCAGCACCCCGGGACAGGGTCTGGTAGAGCAGTACTTC

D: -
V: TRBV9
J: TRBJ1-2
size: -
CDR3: CASSVGGDPNYGYTF
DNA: TGTGCCAGCAGCGTAGGGGGGGACCCTAACTATGGCTACACCTTC

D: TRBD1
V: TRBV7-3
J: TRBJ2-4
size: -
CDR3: CASSLTGAGGELNIQYF
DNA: TGTGCCAGCAGCTTAACGGGGGCAGGGGGCGAATTGAACATTCAGTACTTC

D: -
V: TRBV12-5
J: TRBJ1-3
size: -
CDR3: CASGLPGTTPGNTIYF
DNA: TGTGCTAGTGGTTTGCCCGGGACAACTCCAGGAAACACCATATATTTT

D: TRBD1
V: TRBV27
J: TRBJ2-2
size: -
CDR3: CASTTGLTGELFF
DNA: TGTGCCAGCACGACAGGGCTCACCGGGGAGCTGTTTTTT

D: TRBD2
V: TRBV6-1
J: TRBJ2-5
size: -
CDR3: CASKGLAGVETQYF
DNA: TGTGCCAGCAAAGGACTAGCGGGAGTAGAGACCCAGTACTTC

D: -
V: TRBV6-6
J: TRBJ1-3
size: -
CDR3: CASSYGADTIYF
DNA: TGTGCCAGCAGTTACGGGGCGGACACCATATATTTT

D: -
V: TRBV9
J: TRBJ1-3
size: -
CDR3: CASSHPQGPVSGNTIYF
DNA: TGTGCCAGCAGCCATCCACAGGGCCCCGTCTCTGGAAACACCATATATTTT

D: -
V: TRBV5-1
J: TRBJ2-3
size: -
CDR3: CASTLVGAKSDTQYF
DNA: TGCGCCAGCACTCTCGTGGGGGCGAAGTCAGATACGCAGTATTTT

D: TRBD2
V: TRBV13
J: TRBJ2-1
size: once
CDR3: CASSSPSGGMSDEQFF
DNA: TGTGCCAGCAGCTCACCTAGCGGGGGGATGTCGGATGAGCAGTTCTTC

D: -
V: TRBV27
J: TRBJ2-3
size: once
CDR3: CASCQIGADTQYF
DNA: TGTGCCAGTTGCCAGATTGGTGCAGATACGCAGTATTTT

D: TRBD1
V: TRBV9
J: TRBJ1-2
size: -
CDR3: CASSVDPGTGADGYTF
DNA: TGTGCCAGCAGCGTCGACCCCGGGACAGGGGCTGATGGCTACACCTTC

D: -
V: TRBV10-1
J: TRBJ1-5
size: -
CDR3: CASSDLTGERNQPQHF
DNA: TGCGCCAGCAGTGATCTGACAGGTGAGCGTAATCAGCCCCAGCATTTT

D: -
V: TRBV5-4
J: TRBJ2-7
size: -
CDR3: CASSLGGGEQYF
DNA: TGTGCCAGCAGCTTGGGGGGAGGCGAGCAGTACTTC

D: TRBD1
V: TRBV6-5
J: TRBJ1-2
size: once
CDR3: CASSRDRGLSYGYTF
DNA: TGTGCCAGCAGTCGGGACAGGGGGCTCTCCTATGGCTACACCTTC

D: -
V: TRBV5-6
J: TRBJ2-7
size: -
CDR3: CASSLARGYEQYF
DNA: TGTGCCAGCAGCTTGGCCCGCGGATACGAGCAGTACTTC

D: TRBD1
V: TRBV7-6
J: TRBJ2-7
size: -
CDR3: CASSLETGGYEQYF
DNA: TGTGCCAGCAGCTTAGAGACAGGGGGCTACGAGCAGTACTTC

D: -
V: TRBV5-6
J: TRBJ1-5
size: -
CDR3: CASSWSTGSNQPQHF
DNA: TGTGCCAGCAGCTGGTCGACGGGAAGCAATCAGCCCCAGCATTTT

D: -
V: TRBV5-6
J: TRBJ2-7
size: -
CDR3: CASSSGQEQYF
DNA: TGTGCCAGCAGCTCAGGTCAGGAGCAGTACTTC

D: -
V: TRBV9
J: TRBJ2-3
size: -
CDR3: CASSERGTLTDTQYF
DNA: TGTGCCAGCAGCGAACGGGGGACCCTCACAGATACGCAGTATTTT

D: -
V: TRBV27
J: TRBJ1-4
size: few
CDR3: CATGSGGDGEKLFF
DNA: TGTGCCACCGGTTCCGGCGGGGATGGGGAAAAACTGTTTTTT

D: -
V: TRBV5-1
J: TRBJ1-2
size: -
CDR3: CASSLVQGHRYGYTF
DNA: TGCGCCAGCAGCTTGGTCCAGGGGCATAGGTATGGCTACACCTTC

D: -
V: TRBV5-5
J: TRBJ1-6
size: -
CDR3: CASSFEDSLNSPLHF
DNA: TGTGCCAGCAGCTTCGAGGACAGCCTTAATTCACCCCTCCACTTT

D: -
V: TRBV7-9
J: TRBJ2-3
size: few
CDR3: CASSPPGGPETDTQYF
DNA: TGTGCCAGCAGCCCCCCCGGCGGGCCTGAAACAGATACGCAGTATTTT

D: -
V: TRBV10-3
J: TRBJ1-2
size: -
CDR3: CAISEPWEGGYTF
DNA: TGTGCCATCAGCGAGCCATGGGAGGGCGGCTACACCTTC

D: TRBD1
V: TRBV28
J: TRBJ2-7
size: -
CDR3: CASSFRGYEQYF
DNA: TGTGCCAGCAGTTTCAGGGGGTACGAGCAGTACTTC

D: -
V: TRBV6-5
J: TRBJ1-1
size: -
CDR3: CASSSLGRDPNTEAFF
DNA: TGTGCCAGCAGTTCCCTCGGGAGGGATCCGAACACTGAAGCTTTCTTT

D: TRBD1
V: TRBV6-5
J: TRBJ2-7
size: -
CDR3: CASSGQDYEQYF
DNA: TGTGCCAGCAGCGGACAGGACTACGAGCAGTACTTC

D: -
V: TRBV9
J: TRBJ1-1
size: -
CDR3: CASGGQGETEAFF
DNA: TGTGCCAGCGGGGGCCAGGGTGAGACTGAAGCTTTCTTT

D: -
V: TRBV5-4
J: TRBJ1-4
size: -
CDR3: CASSVRGAVGEKLFF
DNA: TGTGCCAGCAGCGTCCGGGGGGCAGTGGGTGAAAAACTGTTTTTT

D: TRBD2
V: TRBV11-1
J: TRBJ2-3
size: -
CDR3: CASSVDYGGDTQYF
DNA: TGTGCCAGCAGCGTAGACTACGGGGGGGATACGCAGTATTTT

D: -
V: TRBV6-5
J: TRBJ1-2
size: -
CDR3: CASSASRATDGYTF
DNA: TGTGCCAGCAGTGCTAGCCGGGCCACGGATGGCTACACCTTC

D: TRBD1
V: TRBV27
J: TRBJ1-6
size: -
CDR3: CASSLRGPSSYNSPLHF
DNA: TGTGCCAGCAGTTTAAGGGGGCCTAGCTCCTATAATTCACCCCTCCACTTT

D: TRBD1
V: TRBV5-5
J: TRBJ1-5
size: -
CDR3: CASSGQGEGGNQPQHF
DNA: TGTGCCAGCAGCGGACAGGGGGAGGGGGGCAATCAGCCCCAGCATTTT

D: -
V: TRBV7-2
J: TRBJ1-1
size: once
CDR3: CASSPSLGGNGYTEAFF
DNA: TGTGCCAGCAGCCCATCTCTGGGGGGGAATGGGTACACTGAAGCTTTCTTT

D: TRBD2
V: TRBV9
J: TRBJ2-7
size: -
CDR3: CASSVALGGGYEQYF
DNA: TGTGCCAGCAGCGTAGCTCTGGGCGGGGGCTACGAGCAGTACTTC

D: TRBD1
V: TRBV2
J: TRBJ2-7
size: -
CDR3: CASPNRGEQYF
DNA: TGTGCCAGCCCCAACAGGGGCGAGCAGTACTTC

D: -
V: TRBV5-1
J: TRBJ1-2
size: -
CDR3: CASRRRGVVRGYTF
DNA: TGCGCCAGCAGAAGGCGGGGGGTCGTGCGCGGCTACACCTTC

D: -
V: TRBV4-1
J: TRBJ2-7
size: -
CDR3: CASSQDSGSYEQYF
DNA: TGCGCCAGCAGCCAAGATAGCGGCTCCTACGAGCAGTACTTC

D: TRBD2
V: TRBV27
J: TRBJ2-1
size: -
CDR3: CASSGLAGGSEQFF
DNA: TGTGCCAGCAGCGGACTAGCGGGGGGGTCTGAGCAGTTCTTC

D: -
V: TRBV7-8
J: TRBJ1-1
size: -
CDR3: CASSWGREAFF
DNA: TGTGCCAGCAGCTGGGGGAGGGAAGCTTTCTTT

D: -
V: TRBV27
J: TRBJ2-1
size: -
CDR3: CASSSGTNNEQFF
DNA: TGTGCCAGCAGTTCCGGGACAAACAATGAGCAGTTCTTC

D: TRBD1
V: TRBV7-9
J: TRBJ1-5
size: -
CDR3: CASSPTDRGASNQPQHF
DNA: TGTGCCAGCAGCCCCACGGACAGGGGTGCAAGCAATCAGCCCCAGCATTTT

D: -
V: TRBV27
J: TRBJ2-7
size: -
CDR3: CASSSGIYEQYF
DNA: TGTGCCAGCAGTTCGGGTATCTACGAGCAGTACTTC

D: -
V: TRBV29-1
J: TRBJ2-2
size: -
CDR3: CSVDGGGELFF
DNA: TGCAGCGTTGACGGAGGAGGGGAGCTGTTTTTT